This passage covers 17 T cell receptor beta chains from one sample sequenced in a study of T cell changes during pregnancy in multiple sclerosis. The table came from immunoSEQ multiplex PCR; TCRdb's copy has only in-frame clones and leaves some out. The sample has about 100,000 clones; about 92% are singletons. Material: peripheral blood, obtained after pregnancy. These receptors were collected from a female donor with multiple sclerosis, enrolled in a pregnancy study.

The rearrangement links TRBV19 to TRBJ1-5; no reliable D call. Germline assignment: CDR1 LNHDA and CDR2 SQIVND (reference sequence). V was trimmed by 10 bases and J by 8 bases, leaving 18 bases between them. The CDR3 is 13 residues long. CDR3 amino acids: CATKSDPGKPQHF. In nucleotides, the CDR3 is TGTGCCACCAAATCGGACCCCGGGAAGCCCCAGCATTTT.

This sequence joins TRBV30 and TRBJ1-6; 8 bases line up with TRBD1. From germline, CDR1 is GTSNPN and CDR2 SVGIG (reference sequence). The length of the CDR3 is 14 residues. The ends lost 4 bases at V and 7 bases at J; junction bases unmatched: 6. The CDR3 reads CAWTGGGSNSPLHF. Written as DNA, the CDR3 is TGTGCCTGGACAGGGGGCGGCTCCAATTCACCCCTCCACTTT. The variable domain in full, completed from reference TRBV30 and TRBJ1-6, reads SQTIHQWPATLVQPVGSPLSLECTVEGTSNPNLYWYRQAAGRGLQLLFYSVGIGQISSEVPQNLSASRPQDRQFILSSKKLLLSDSGFYLCAWTGGGSNSPLHFGNGTRLTVT.

The chain uses TRBV10-3 and TRBJ1-1; 9 bases match TRBD1. This CDR3 is 17 amino acids long. Losses at the gene ends were 3 bases for V and 1 base for J; bases not matched to a gene: 9. Germline values: CDR1 ENHRY, CDR2 SYGVKD. CDR3 sequence (DNA): TGTGCCATCAGTGAAGAAACAGGGGGCGTAGGGAACACTGAAGCTTTCTTT. Amino acids: CAISEETGGVGNTEAFF.

The chain carries TRBV4-1 and TRBJ1-5, with no clear D. Germline assignment: CDR1 MGHRA and CDR2 YSYEKL. V was trimmed by 0 bases and J by 3 bases, leaving 9 bases between them. The CDR3 has 15 amino acids. The CDR3 region is CASSQEVGVNQPQHF. In nucleotides, the CDR3 is TGCGCCAGCAGCCAAGAGGTTGGAGTCAATCAGCCCCAGCATTTT.

The gene calls are TRBV7-3 and TRBJ2-5; weak D call: TRBD1 (6 bases). The CDR3 runs to 13 residues. V was pared by 8 bases and J by 5 bases, with 15 bases between. In germline, CDR1 is SGHTA, CDR2 FQGTGA. The DNA of the CDR3 is TGTGCCAGCTCAGAGGGACAACTTGAGACCCAGTACTTC. Translated: CASSEGQLETQYF.

This clone occurred once. The V gene is TRBV7-7, the J gene TRBJ2-5; D is unclear. Germline CDR1 is SSHAT and CDR2 is FNYEAQ (reference sequence). There are 14 residues in the CDR3. Trimming took off 5 bases at V and 5 bases at J, with 15 bases between the two ends. For the CDR3, the DNA is TGTGCCAGCAGCGATACTCTAAGAATGGAGACCCAGTACTTC. Its translation is CASSDTLRMETQYF.

This chain uses TRBV9 with TRBJ2-1, with D possibly matching TRBD2 (5 bases). V lost 4 bases and J lost 0, with 14 bases in between. Germline assignment: CDR1 SGDLS and CDR2 YYNGEE. CDR3 size: 16 residues. The CDR3 DNA reads TGTGCCAGCAGCCAATACCTAGCAGACTCCTACAATGAGCAGTTCTTC. This codes for CASSQYLADSYNEQFF.

The V call is TRBV6-5, the J call TRBJ2-5; tentative D call: TRBD2 (6 bases). Germline CDR1 and CDR2: MNHEY and SVGAGI. V lost 2 bases, J lost 5 bases, and 9 bases lay in between. CDR3 length equals 13 residues. CDR3 amino acids: CASSYRGMETQYF. As DNA, the CDR3 is TGTGCCAGCAGTTACCGGGGGATGGAGACCCAGTACTTC.

The rearrangement links TRBV2 to TRBJ2-3; TRBD2 is a possible D gene (6 bases). The CDR3 loop spans 14 amino acids. The germline V gene encodes CDR1 SNHLY and CDR2 FYNNEI. V dropped 6 bases and J dropped 1 base, with 11 bases sitting between them. CDR3 bases: TGTGCCAGCAGAGTTTCGGGGGGCACAGATACGCAGTATTTT. It is translated as CASRVSGGTDTQYF. Based on the CDR3 plus reference TRBV2 and TRBJ2-3, the full variable domain is EPEVTQTPSHQVTQMGQEVILRCVPISNHLYFYWYRQILGQKVEFLVSFYNNEISEKSEIFDDQFSVERPDGSNFTLKIRSTKLEDSAMYFCASRVSGGTDTQYFGPGTRLTVL.

The rearrangement joins TRBV30 to TRBJ1-3, with D possibly matching TRBD1 (6 bases). V lost 0 bases to trimming and J lost 1 base, with 10 bases between them. The CDR3 runs to 15 residues. Germline lookup yields CDR1 GTSNPN and CDR2 SVGIG (reference sequence). CDR3 coding DNA: TGTGCCTGGAGTGTACCAGGGACATCTGGAAACACCATATATTTT. Amino acids: CAWSVPGTSGNTIYF.

The chain links TRBV11-1 to TRBJ2-5; TRBD1 agrees at 7 bases. CDR1 and CDR2 from the germline V gene are SGHAT and FQDESV (reference sequence). With V trimmed by 5 bases and J by 4 bases, 10 bases remained unmatched. This CDR3 has 15 residues. The chain's CDR3 is CASSPRQGTRETQYF. The CDR3 DNA reads as TGTGCCAGCAGCCCCCGACAGGGTACGCGAGAGACCCAGTACTTC.

This sequence joins TRBV2 and TRBJ2-6; possibly TRBD1 for D (5 bases). Deletions cut 7 bases from V and 0 bases from J, with 13 bases between. CDR3 length: 16 amino acids. The germline CDR1 and CDR2 sequences are SNHLY and FYNNEI. This CDR3 is CASTGHKSSGANVLTF. The CDR3 DNA reads as TGTGCCAGCACAGGACACAAAAGCTCTGGGGCCAACGTCCTGACTTTC.

This clone was observed at least ten times. This chain connects TRBV5-1 to TRBJ2-7, with D perhaps matching TRBD1 (6 bases). The CDR3 length is 14 residues. Germline CDR1 and CDR2: SGHRS and YFSETQ. Trimming took 4 bases from V and 2 from J, leaving 13 bases between them. In DNA, the CDR3 is TGCGCCAGCAGCCCACTCGGACAGACCTACGAGCAGTACTTC. Its protein is CASSPLGQTYEQYF.

The CDR3 is CASSPGLSGANVLTF. CDR3 DNA: TGTGCCAGCAGCCCTGGACTGTCTGGGGCCAACGTCCTGACTTTC. This chain links TRBV11-3 with TRBJ2-6; TRBD2 might be the D (5 bases). Per the germline V gene, CDR1 is SGHNT and CDR2 is YENEEA. V shed 5 bases and J shed 1 base, with 9 bases lying between them. The CDR3 totals 15 residues.

This clone has just one count. The chain combines TRBV7-2 with TRBJ2-6, with TRBD2 matching over 13 bases. This CDR3 has 18 residues. J lost 0 bases, V lost 5 bases, and 4 bases had no gene match. Germline values: CDR1 SGHTA, CDR2 FQGNSA. CDR3 DNA: TGTGCCAGCAGCAAAGGACTAGCGGGGGCCTCTGGGGCCAACGTCCTGACTTTC. Translated, it gives CASSKGLAGASGANVLTF.

This CDR3 reads CASSPQGAGNLVEQYF. In nucleotides, the CDR3 is TGTGCCAGCTCACCGCAGGGGGCAGGTAACTTGGTTGAGCAGTACTTC. V and J are TRBV18 and TRBJ2-7; 8 bases align to TRBD1. Losses at the gene ends were 3 bases for V and 7 bases for J; bases not matched to a gene: 14. The CDR3 length is 16 residues. Looked up from germline, CDR1 is KGHSH and CDR2 is LQKENI.

This chain joins TRBV19 and TRBJ1-1; 8 bases agree with TRBD1. With 3 bases clipped from V and 1 base from J, the junction kept 7 bases outside the gene matches. The V gene's germline CDR1 is LNHDA and CDR2 SQIVND (reference sequence). The CDR3 loop spans 16 amino acids. The CDR3 protein is CASSILTGVRNTEAFF. CDR3 DNA sequence: TGTGCCAGTAGTATCCTGACAGGGGTCCGGAACACTGAAGCTTTCTTT.